The 10 T cell receptor beta chains below were found in one sample sequenced in a study of PD-1 blockade in classical Hodgkin lymphoma (dated by TCRdb to 2020 to 2021). The library was produced with the immunoSEQ multiplex PCR assay. Not all clones reach the TCRdb copy of this immuneACCESS table, which keeps in-frame sequences only. Checked studies attribute under half of the gap to unresolved V genes and leave the rest unexplained. For this sample there are about 39,000 clones; 77% appear just once. The biggest ten clones account for approximately 9.8% of the sample. The time point label on this specimen signifies: cycle 4 day 1 (C4D1), after 6 weeks of nivolumab. Every trial patient had relapsed following autologous stem cell transplantation, and prior brentuximab vedotin exposure was what differed among cohorts A, B and C. The sequencing here drew on peripheral blood mononuclear cells (PBMCs), taken before the fourth cycle of nivolumab. All receptors derive from a human donor with classical Hodgkin lymphoma.

This clone came up a few times. The chain uses TRBV6-5 and TRBJ1-1; D unresolved. V lost 3 bases and J 1 base, leaving 9 bases between the germline ends. CDR1 is MNHEY, CDR2 SVGAGI, per germline. The CDR3 is 14 residues long. The CDR3 is CASSYFRGNTEAFF. CDR3 DNA: TGTGCCAGCAGTTATTTCAGAGGGAACACTGAAGCTTTCTTT.

The chain employs TRBV6-5 and TRBJ1-6; tentatively, D is TRBD1 (5 bases). V was trimmed by 8 bases and J by 3 bases, leaving 11 bases between them. CDR1 and CDR2 (germline): MNHEY, SVGAGI. This CDR3 has 14 amino acids. The CDR3 region is CASQGGSYNSPLHF. The CDR3 DNA follows: TGTGCCAGCCAGGGAGGGAGCTATAATTCACCCCTCCACTTT.

The gene calls are TRBV6-6 and TRBJ2-5; 8 nucleotides agree with TRBD2. This CDR3 spans 14 amino acids. CDR1 is MNHNY, CDR2 SVGAGI, per germline (reference sequence). The junction had 9 bases not matched to a gene; V was cut back by 7 bases and J by 5 bases. In DNA form, the CDR3 reads TGTGCCAGCACCAAAAACCGGGAGGGGGAGACCCAGTACTTC. Translation: CASTKNREGETQYF.

The chain is built from TRBV7-2 and TRBJ1-2, with D perhaps matching TRBD1 (6 bases). The germline V gene has CDR1 SGHTA and CDR2 FQGNSA. V was pared by 5 bases and J by 4 bases, with 17 bases between. The CDR3 is made up of 15 amino acids. Written as DNA, the CDR3 is TGTGCCAGCAGCGACAGGACAGACTTTCCCTATGGCTACACCTTC. Residues: CASSDRTDFPYGYTF.

DNA of the CDR3: TGCAGCGTTGGGGGTAGTACCTACGAGCAGTACTTC. Its protein is CSVGGSTYEQYF. The chain uses TRBV29-1 and TRBJ2-7, with D unclear. V lost 4 bases, J lost 2 bases, and 9 bases lay in between. CDR1 and CDR2 (germline): SQVTM, ANQGSEA. The CDR3 spans 12 residues.

V gene TRBV9 combines with J gene TRBJ2-7, with D uncertain. Trimming took 4 bases from V and 4 from J, leaving 18 bases between them. This CDR3 contains 15 residues. Germline CDR1 reads SGDLS; CDR2 reads YYNGEE. Written as DNA, the CDR3 is TGTGCCAGCAGCCCCGGGCCATTTCCCGGTTACGAGCAGTACTTC. Translation gives CASSPGPFPGYEQYF.

The J gene is TRBJ2-3, the V gene TRBV6-4, with TRBD2 matching over 10 bases. Germline CDR1 is MRHNA and CDR2 is SNTAGT. The CDR3 has 17 amino acids. Trimming took 2 bases from V and 2 from J; bases not matched to a gene: 7. The CDR3 spells CASSDGVAGGPTDTQYF. The CDR3 DNA follows: TGTGCCAGCAGTGACGGGGTAGCGGGGGGACCCACAGATACGCAGTATTTT.

The chain is built from TRBV7-2 and TRBJ2-7, with TRBD2 identical over 9 bases. The trim removed 5 bases at V and 4 bases at J, leaving 15 bases unmatched. This CDR3 region has 17 residues. Germline V gene lookup returns CDR1 SGHTA and CDR2 FQGNSA. The DNA of the CDR3 is TGTGCCAGCAGCCGACCTATCGGGCGGGGGGGCTGGTACGAGCAGTACTTC. Translated: CASSRPIGRGGWYEQYF. The full variable domain, completed using reference TRBV7-2 and TRBJ2-7, is GAGVSQSPSNKVTEKGKDVELRCDPISGHTALYWYRQSLGQGLEFLIYFQGNSAPDKSGLPSDRFSAERTGGSVSTLTIQRTQQEDSAVYLCASSRPIGRGGWYEQYFGPGTRLTVT.

The V and J genes are TRBV4-3 and TRBJ2-7; 7 nucleotides align to TRBD1. The CDR3 has 14 amino acids. After removal of 2 bases from V and 2 bases from J, the junction contained 3 bases not matched to a gene. Germline CDR1 reads LGHNA; CDR2 reads YSLEER. This CDR3 reads CASSQNRGPYEQYF. In nucleotides, the CDR3 is TGCGCCAGCAGCCAAAACAGGGGTCCCTACGAGCAGTACTTC.

The J gene is TRBJ2-7, the V gene TRBV5-8; D unclear. Trimming removed 3 bases at V and 1 base at J, with 5 bases between. CDR1 and CDR2 from the germline V gene are SGHTS and YDEGEE. The CDR3 is 12 amino acids. The CDR3 DNA sequence: TGTGCCAGCAGCTCAATTTCCTACGAGCAGTACTTC. The encoded protein is CASSSISYEQYF.